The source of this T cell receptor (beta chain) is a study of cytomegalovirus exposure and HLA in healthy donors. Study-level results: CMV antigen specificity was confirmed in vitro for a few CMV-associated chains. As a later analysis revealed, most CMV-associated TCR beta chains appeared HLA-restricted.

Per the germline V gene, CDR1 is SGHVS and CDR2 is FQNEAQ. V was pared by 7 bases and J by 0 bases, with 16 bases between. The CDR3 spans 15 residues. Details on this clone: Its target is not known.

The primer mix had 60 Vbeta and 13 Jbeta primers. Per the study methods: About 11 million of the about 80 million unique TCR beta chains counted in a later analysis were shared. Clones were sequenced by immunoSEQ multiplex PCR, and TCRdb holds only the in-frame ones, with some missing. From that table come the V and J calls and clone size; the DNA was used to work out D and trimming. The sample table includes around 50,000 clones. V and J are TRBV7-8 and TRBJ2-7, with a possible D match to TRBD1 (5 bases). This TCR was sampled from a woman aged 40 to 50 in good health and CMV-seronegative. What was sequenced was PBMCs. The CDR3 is CASILQGPSSYEQYF. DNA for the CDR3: TGTGCCAGCATCCTCCAGGGCCCGAGCTCCTACGAGCAGTACTTC. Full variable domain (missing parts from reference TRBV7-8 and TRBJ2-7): GAGVSQSPRYKVAKRGQDVALRCDPISGHVSLFWYQQALGQGPEFLTYFQNEAQLDKSGLPSDRFFAERPEGSVSTLKIQRTQQEDSAVYLCASILQGPSSYEQYFGPGTRLTVT.